This T cell receptor (beta chain) was identified during a study of human T cells and chemical hapten exposure. Study-wide background: The scalp of each patient received a weekly diphenylcyclopropenone dose for the full approximately 26-week study.

Overall study findings and caveats: The number of TCRs above 1 in 1000 frequency did not change after DPC sensitization. Expanded TCRs created a significantly greater count of big CDR3 similarity clusters than controls did.

TCRdb re-called the RACE reads through MiXCR, storing one row per CDR3 protein. The sample records about 380,000 distinct CDR3 sequences, roughly 5.3% being singletons. Noted time point: pre-sensitization, week 0. Treatment described: therapeutic diphenylcyclopropenone sensitization with weekly scalp DPC. The sample holds many counts of this clonotype. As yet, its antigen is unknown. The specimen comprised whole blood, sampled in connection with sensitization to the hapten diphenylcyclopropenone (DPC). This clonotype was obtained from a woman in her forties or fifties with alopecia areata. Some clones in this sample may be carry-over from other donors' samples.

The CDR3 reads CSALRGMGPSTEAFF. CDR3 DNA: TGCAGCGCATTGAGGGGGATGGGTCCAAGCACTGAAGCTTTCTTT. This chain links TRBV29-1 with TRBJ1-1; possible D gene TRBD1, 6 bases. CDR1 SQVTM and CDR2 ANQGSEA come from the germline V gene. This CDR3 has 15 amino acids. Trimming removed 7 bases from V and 4 bases from J, with 22 bases in between.